The rows below give T cell receptor beta chains drawn from one sample of a study of T cell clones after liver transplantation. TCRdb's table, derived via immunoSEQ multiplex PCR, lists solely in-frame clones and lacks some. Here the sample spans some 110,000 clones, 75% to 90% being singletons. The sample here was CD4+ T cells from blood, taken before liver transplant. Every receptor here comes from a human donor who received a liver transplant. CDR3s include the opening cysteine and the closing phenylalanine or tryptophan. The order of the fields is D gene, clone size, J gene, V gene, CDR3 protein, CDR3 DNA. The D gene is left open where the match is weak. Size is omitted from some rows. Given values are once, few, many or a class for expanded clones.

>.|.|TRBJ2-3|TRBV6-1
CASSELTDTQYF
TGTGCCAGCAGTGAATTGACAGATACGCAGTATTTT
>.|.|TRBJ1-6|TRBV19
CASKPLGQSDNSPLHF
TGTGCCAGCAAGCCTCTTGGACAATCAGATAATTCACCCCTCCACTTT
>.|.|TRBJ2-5|TRBV11-3
CASSLEQGSIQETQYF
TGTGCCAGCAGCTTAGAACAGGGCTCCATCCAAGAGACCCAGTACTTC
>.|.|TRBJ1-6|TRBV28
CASRPPAGVWSPLHF
TGTGCCAGCCGACCCCCGGCAGGGGTATGGTCACCCCTCCACTTT
>.|.|TRBJ2-5|TRBV28
CASSLQGWQETQYF
TGTGCCAGCAGTCTACAGGGTTGGCAAGAGACCCAGTACTTC
>TRBD1|.|TRBJ1-1|TRBV25-1
CASTTRQGRDTEAFF
TGTGCCAGCACCACCCGACAGGGCCGGGACACTGAAGCTTTCTTT
>.|.|TRBJ1-4|TRBV18
CASSPPAGARGEKLFF
TGTGCCAGCTCACCACCGGCAGGGGCCCGGGGAGAAAAACTGTTTTTT
>.|once|TRBJ2-5|TRBV27
CASSFAGAQETQYF
TGTGCCAGCAGTTTTGCGGGGGCGCAAGAGACCCAGTACTTC
>.|.|TRBJ2-7|TRBV11-2
CASSLVSGDNSYEQYF
TGTGCCAGCAGCTTAGTCTCGGGGGACAACTCCTACGAGCAGTACTTC
>.|.|TRBJ1-1|TRBV7-9
CASSPRKEEGAFF
TGTGCCAGCAGCCCACGCAAGGAAGAGGGCGCTTTCTTT
>.|.|TRBJ2-5|TRBV5-4
CASSLPRVGQETQYF
TGTGCCAGCAGCTTGCCCCGGGTAGGCCAAGAGACCCAGTACTTC
>.|.|TRBJ1-3|TRBV15
CATSIAGTGNTIYF
TGTGCCACCAGCATCGCAGGGACTGGAAACACCATATATTTT
>.|.|TRBJ1-1|TRBV28
CASSFIGGTEAFF
TGTGCCAGCAGTTTTATAGGGGGTACTGAAGCTTTCTTT
>TRBD2|.|TRBJ2-3|TRBV5-6
CASSLGSSGITDTQYF
TGTGCCAGCAGCTTAGGTTCTAGCGGTATAACAGATACGCAGTATTTT
>.|.|TRBJ2-7|TRBV18
CASSPLGSPYEQYF
TGTGCCAGCTCACCGCTTGGTAGTCCCTACGAGCAGTACTTC
>.|.|TRBJ2-5|TRBV27
CASSPPDSLGETQYF
TGTGCCAGCAGCCCGCCGGACAGTCTAGGAGAGACCCAGTACTTC